This T cell receptor (beta chain) comes out of a study of early T cells in non-severe SARS-CoV-2 infection. The overall study: Chains from this unsorted whole-blood bulk RNA could not be paired. Study-wide findings and caveats: Matching results from VDJdb favored anti-spike CD8 responses, leaving private and CD4 specificities undetected.

This CDR3 region has 16 residues. J gave up 2 bases and V 0 bases, and 8 bases lay outside the gene matches. The germline V gene has CDR1 SQVTM and CDR2 ANQGSEA. Regarding this clonotype: The antigen is unknown.

The library protocol tagged individual cDNA molecules with unique molecular identifiers. TCRdb analysed the 5' RACE reads with MiXCR anew, one entry per CDR3 protein. Among more than 90,000 distinct CDR3 sequences listed, about 11% were seen once. The clonotype originates from an adult who was a healthcare worker with PCR-confirmed SARS-CoV-2 infection or an uninfected control (not recorded which). The genes are TRBV29-1 and TRBJ2-3, with 7 nucleotides matching TRBD2. The sequenced sample was whole blood. CDR3 bases: TGCAGCGTTGAAGATCCGATGAGCGGGAACACAGATACGCAGTATTTT. It translates to CSVEDPMSGNTDTQYF.